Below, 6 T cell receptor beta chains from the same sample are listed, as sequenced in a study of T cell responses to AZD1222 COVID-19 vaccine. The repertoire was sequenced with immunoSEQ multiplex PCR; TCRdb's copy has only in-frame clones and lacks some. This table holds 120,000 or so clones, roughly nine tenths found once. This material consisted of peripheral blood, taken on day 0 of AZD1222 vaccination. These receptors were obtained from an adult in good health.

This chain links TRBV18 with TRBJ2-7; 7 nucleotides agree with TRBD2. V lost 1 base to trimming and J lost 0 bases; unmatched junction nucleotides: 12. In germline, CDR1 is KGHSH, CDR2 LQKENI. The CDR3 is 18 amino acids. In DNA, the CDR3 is TGTGCCAGCTCACCACAGGTAGTTCGGGAGGACGTCTCCTACGAGCAGTACTTC. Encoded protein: CASSPQVVREDVSYEQYF.

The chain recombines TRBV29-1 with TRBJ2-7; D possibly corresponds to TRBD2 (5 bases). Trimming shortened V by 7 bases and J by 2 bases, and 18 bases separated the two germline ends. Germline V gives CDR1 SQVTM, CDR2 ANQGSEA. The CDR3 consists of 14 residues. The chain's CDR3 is CSAWTQDGTYEQYF. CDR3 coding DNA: TGCAGCGCCTGGACTCAAGATGGAACCTACGAGCAGTACTTC.

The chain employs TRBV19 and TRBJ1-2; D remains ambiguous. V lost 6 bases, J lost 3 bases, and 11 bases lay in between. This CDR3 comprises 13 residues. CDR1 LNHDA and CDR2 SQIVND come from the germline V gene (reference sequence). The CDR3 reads CASSPGIYYGYTF. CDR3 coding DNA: TGTGCCAGTAGCCCGGGGATATACTATGGCTACACCTTC.

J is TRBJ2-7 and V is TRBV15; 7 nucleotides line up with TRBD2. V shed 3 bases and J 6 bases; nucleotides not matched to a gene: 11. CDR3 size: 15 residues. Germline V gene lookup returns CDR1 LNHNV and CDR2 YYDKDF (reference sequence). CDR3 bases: TGTGCCACCAGCAGGGAGGGGCCGGGAGGATCCGAGCAGTACTTC. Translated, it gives CATSREGPGGSEQYF.

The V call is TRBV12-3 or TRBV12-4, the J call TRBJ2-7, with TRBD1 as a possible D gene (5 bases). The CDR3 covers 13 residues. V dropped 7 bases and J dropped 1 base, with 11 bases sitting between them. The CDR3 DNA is TGTGCCAGCACTCCAGGGTTTTCCTACGAGCAGTACTTC. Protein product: CASTPGFSYEQYF.

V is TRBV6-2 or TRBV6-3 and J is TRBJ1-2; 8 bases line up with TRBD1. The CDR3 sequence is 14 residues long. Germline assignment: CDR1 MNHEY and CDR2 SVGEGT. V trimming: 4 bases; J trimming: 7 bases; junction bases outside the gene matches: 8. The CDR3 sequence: CASSSYGTGSGYTF. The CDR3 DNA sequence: TGTGCCAGCAGTTCCTACGGGACAGGCTCTGGCTACACCTTC.